These 9 T cell receptor beta chains were all obtained from the same sample, sequenced in a study of T-cell reconstitution after alpha-beta-depleted transplantation in children. A TCRbeta library incorporating unique molecular identifiers was prepared. MiXCR, applied by TCRdb to the PCR reads, yields one record per CDR3 protein. The table shows almost 500,000 distinct CDR3 sequences, with under 15% occurring only once. Material: PBMCs from the stem cell graft donor, obtained from the stem cell graft. These receptors were obtained from a human donor who donated a stem cell graft to a child with combined immunodeficiency.

Comments on this clonotype: An end of the junction does not agree with germline; a read error may underlie this. The chain couples TRBV2 to TRBJ1-5; no reliable D call. CDR1 is SNHLY and CDR2 is FYNNEI in the germline V gene. The CDR3 is 14 amino acids. The DNA for the CDR3 is TGTGCCAGCAGTGAATGGGGTAGCCATCAGCCCCAGCATTTT. Translation: CASSEWGSHQPQHF.

This rearrangement joins TRBV6-1 to TRBJ1-1, with D perhaps TRBD1 (5 bases). The V end lost 8 bases, the J end lost 0 bases, and 10 bases lay between the germline ends. The CDR3 loop spans 13 amino acids. CDR1 and CDR2 from the germline V gene are MNHNS and SASEGT. The CDR3 loop reads CASSWGMNTEAFF. The CDR3 coding sequence is TGTGCCAGCTCTTGGGGGATGAACACTGAAGCTTTCTTT.

This clonotype was observed many times. The V and J genes are TRBV12-3 or TRBV12-4 and TRBJ2-5, with TRBD1 matching 9 bases. The CDR3 extends over 15 amino acids. The junction had 6 bases not matched to a gene; V was cut back by 3 bases and J by 4 bases. CDR3 in amino acids: CASSLGDRDGETQYF. DNA of the CDR3: TGTGCCAGCAGTTTGGGGGACAGGGATGGAGAGACCCAGTACTTC.

The chain is built from TRBV29-1 and TRBJ2-7; D is unclear. The CDR3 sequence is 11 residues long. CDR1 SQVTM and CDR2 ANQGSEA come from the germline V gene. Trimming took off 2 bases at V and 6 bases at J, with 8 bases between the two ends. CDR3 sequence (DNA): TGCAGCGTTGAATGGCAGAGCGAGCAGTACTTC. Amino acid sequence: CSVEWQSEQYF.

There are a few counts of this clonotype. For the CDR3, the DNA is TGCGCCAGCAGTAGGAGTAGTCCCTACAATGAGCAGTTCTTC. It specifies CASSRSSPYNEQFF. The chain couples TRBV5-1 to TRBJ2-1; D not resolved. V shed 5 bases and J shed 2 bases, with 11 bases lying between them. This CDR3 region has 14 residues. CDR1 is SGHRS, CDR2 YFSETQ, per germline.

CDR3 nucleotides: TGTGCCAGCAGCTTACTGTGGGATGAGGGAGGTGGGCGCACCTTC. Amino acid sequence: CASSLLWDEGGGRTF. This chain links TRBV7-2 with TRBJ1-2; D remains unclear. Trimming pared 2 bases from V and 13 bases from J, leaving 23 bases between. This CDR3 spans 15 amino acids. Per germline, CDR1 SGHTA and CDR2 FQGNSA.

This clonotype was seen more than once but under ten times. The chain couples TRBV27 to TRBJ2-3; 10 positions agree with TRBD2. The CDR3 totals 14 residues. Germline V gene sequence: CDR1 MNHEY, CDR2 SMNVEV (reference sequence). V shed 6 bases and J 5 bases; nucleotides not matched to a gene: 5. CDR3 in DNA: TGTGCCAGCAGCAGACGACTAGCGGGAGATACGCAGTATTTT. It is translated as CASSRRLAGDTQYF.

This clonotype was picked up a small number of times. The rearrangement joins TRBV25-1 to TRBJ2-2; TRBD2 matches at 7 bases. Germline assignment: CDR1 MGHDK and CDR2 SYGVNS. The CDR3 contains 15 residues. V lost 3 bases, J lost 4 bases, and 5 bases stayed unmatched. CDR3: CASSDDGGSTGELFF. In DNA, the CDR3 is TGTGCCAGCAGTGATGACGGGGGGAGCACCGGGGAGCTGTTTTTT.

The sample holds many counts of this clonotype. The chain carries TRBV12-3 or TRBV12-4 and TRBJ2-2, with D unresolved. CDR3 length equals 11 residues. The germline V and J ends were trimmed by 10 bases and 6 bases, with 9 bases remaining between them. This chain's CDR3 is CATTVAGELFF. In DNA, the CDR3 is TGTGCCACGACCGTAGCCGGGGAGCTGTTTTTT.